This T cell receptor beta chain was documented in a study of T-cell reconstitution after alpha-beta-depleted transplantation in children. Regarding the study as a whole: Reportedly, roughly two months post-transplant, alpha-beta T cells arose from several hundred expanded graft clones.

Unique molecular identifiers featured in how the TCRbeta library was prepared. MiXCR, applied by TCRdb to the PCR reads, yields one record per CDR3 protein. The data hold tens of thousands of distinct CDR3 sequences, with roughly 5% observed a single time. V dropped 4 bases and J dropped 4; count of bases not matched to a gene: 10. CDR1 and CDR2 (germline): SGHVS, FNYEAQ. The CDR3 runs 17 residues. This clonotype showed up many times. Its antigen is still unknown. The chain links TRBV7-6 to TRBJ2-2, with 9 bases lining up with TRBD1. This receptor was obtained from a boy younger than two who had a stem cell transplant for acute myeloid leukemia, so the T cells may come from the graft donor. Sample: PBMCs, mostly from graft donor cells, taken 180 days after TCRalphabeta/CD19-depleted stem cell transplant. The CDR3 protein is CASSSLRGQGSTGELFF. In nucleotides, the CDR3 is TGTGCCAGCAGCTCACTAAGAGGACAGGGGAGCACCGGGGAGCTGTTTTTT.